The 12 T cell receptor beta chains below were found in one sample sequenced in a study of beta chain features in type 1 diabetes. Reverse transcription of all isolated RNA meant that expressed TCRB transcripts were sequenced. Repertoires were generated with immunoSEQ multiplex PCR, while TCRdb's copy carries only in-frame clones and drops some. Here the sample spans hundreds of thousands of clones, 14% being singletons. Sample: central memory CD4+ T cells from blood. These TCRs come from a man aged 25 to 45 in good health.

The chain has TRBV27 and TRBJ2-7; a weak D match, TRBD2 (6 bases). Deletions cut 2 bases from V and 3 bases from J, with 14 bases between. Germline CDR1 reads MNHEY; CDR2 reads SMNVEV (reference sequence). The CDR3 extends over 15 amino acids. CDR3 in DNA: TGTGCCAGCAGTTTAAGGTGGAGTAGCGGCTACGAGCAGTACTTC. Residues: CASSLRWSSGYEQYF.

Note on this clone: Other DNA variants within this sample encode the same CDR3. The V and J genes are TRBV2 and TRBJ1-1; D is undetermined. The V end was cut by 6 bases, the J end by 2 bases, with 7 bases between. CDR3 length: 12 amino acids. The germline V gene has CDR1 SNHLY and CDR2 FYNNEI. CDR3 loop: CASRLGNTEAFF. The CDR3 DNA reads TGTGCCAGCAGGTTAGGAAACACTGAAGCTTTCTTT.

V and J are TRBV11-3 and TRBJ2-3; the match to TRBD2 covers 9 bases. The V gene's germline CDR1 is SGHNT and CDR2 YENEEA. V lost 4 bases to trimming and J lost 1 base; unmatched junction nucleotides: 9. The CDR3 length is 17 residues. The CDR3 bases are TGTGCCAGCAGCTACCGTCCGGTAGCGGGAGGCACAGATACGCAGTATTTT. Residues: CASSYRPVAGGTDTQYF. Full variable domain (missing parts from reference TRBV11-3 and TRBJ2-3): EAGVVQSPRYKIIEKKQPVAFWCNPISGHNTLYWYLQNLGQGPELLIRYENEEAVDDSQLPKDRFSAERLKGVDSTLKIQPAELGDSAVYLCASSYRPVAGGTDTQYFGPGTRLTVL.

The rearrangement joins TRBV9 to TRBJ2-3; 14 bases align to TRBD2. The CDR3 has 16 residues. Losses at the gene ends were 4 bases for V and 8 bases for J; bases not matched to a gene: 9. Germline-derived CDR1 and CDR2 are SGDLS and YYNGEE. The CDR3 reads CASSPGLAGARGTQYF. CDR3 DNA: TGTGCCAGCAGCCCGGGACTAGCGGGGGCCCGAGGTACGCAGTATTTT.

This clone turned up a few times. This chain uses TRBV5-4 with TRBJ2-4, with a possible D match to TRBD2 (7 bases). Germline V gene data show CDR1 as SGHNT and CDR2 as YYREEE (reference sequence). Trimming removed 3 bases at V and 6 bases at J, with 13 bases between. There are 14 residues in the CDR3. The CDR3 spells CASSSTGGGNIQYF. The CDR3, as DNA: TGTGCCAGCAGCTCCACGGGGGGCGGAAACATTCAGTACTTC.

This clone appeared a few times. The chain is built from TRBV5-8 and TRBJ2-3; 7 nucleotides line up with TRBD2. The length of the CDR3 is 16 residues. Germline CDR1 reads SGHTS; CDR2 reads YDEGEE. Trimming removed 4 bases from V and 3 bases from J; junction bases left unmatched: 11. The DNA for the CDR3 is TGTGCCAGCAGCGCGGCCTGGACTAGGAGTACAGATACGCAGTATTTT. It encodes CASSAAWTRSTDTQYF. Full variable domain (outside the CDR3, taken from reference TRBV5-8 and TRBJ2-3): EAGVTQSPTHLIKTRGQQATLRCSPISGHTSVYWYQQALGLGLQFLLWYDEGEERNRGNFPPRFSGRQFPNYSSELNVNALELEDSALYLCASSAAWTRSTDTQYFGPGTRLTVL.

There are a few counts of this clone. The V call is TRBV5-1, the J call TRBJ1-2; TRBD1 aligns across 10 bases. Germline V gene sequence: CDR1 SGHRS, CDR2 YFSETQ. V trimming: 5 bases; J trimming: 8 bases; junction bases outside the gene matches: 9. The CDR3 totals 14 residues. CDR3 sequence (DNA): TGCGCCAGCAGGGGACAGGGGACCATTAAAGGCTACACCTTC. As protein: CASRGQGTIKGYTF.

As for this clone: One junction end disagrees with the germline gene, perhaps due to a read error. The chain employs TRBV7-9 and TRBJ2-1; 8 nucleotides align to TRBD2. The CDR3 covers 17 residues. Per germline, CDR1 SEHNR and CDR2 FQNEAQ (reference sequence). The CDR3 region is CASSQEPAGVWNNEQFF. The CDR3 coding sequence is TGCGCCAGCAGCCAAGAACCAGCGGGAGTTTGGAACAATGAGCAGTTCTTC.

This clone was detected many times. The chain's CDR3 is CASNSGTGRTGELFF. The CDR3, as DNA: TGTGCCAGCAATAGCGGGACAGGGAGGACCGGGGAGCTGTTTTTT. The chain recombines TRBV6-6 with TRBJ2-2; maybe TRBD1 (9 bases). The V gene lost 7 bases and the J gene lost 5 bases, with 17 bases spanning the gap. The CDR3 spans 15 residues. Germline V CDR1 and CDR2: MNHNY, SVGAGI (reference sequence).

The chain recombines TRBV7-9 with TRBJ1-4, with 7 bases identical to TRBD1. V was pared by 3 bases and J by 5 bases, with 3 bases of the junction left unmatched. This CDR3 comprises 14 residues. Germline V gene data show CDR1 as SEHNR and CDR2 as FQNEAQ (reference sequence). CDR3: CASSLLQGNEKLFF. For the CDR3, the DNA is TGTGCCAGCAGCTTGCTACAGGGGAATGAAAAACTGTTTTTT.

This clone appeared a few times. The chain combines TRBV9 with TRBJ2-2; 7 nucleotides align to TRBD2. After removal of 4 bases from V and 7 bases from J, the junction contained 13 bases not matched to a gene. Looked up from germline, CDR1 is SGDLS and CDR2 is YYNGEE. CDR3 length: 16 amino acids. This CDR3 is CASSPATSAGGGELFF. The CDR3 DNA sequence: TGTGCCAGCAGCCCCGCCACTAGCGCTGGGGGCGGGGAGCTGTTTTTT.

V is TRBV4-1 and J is TRBJ2-1; 10 bases match TRBD2. From germline, CDR1 is MGHRA and CDR2 YSYEKL. The V segment lost 4 bases and the J segment 2 bases; nucleotides outside the gene matches: 2. The CDR3 totals 15 residues. CDR3 DNA sequence: TGCGCCAGCAGCCCCGGACTAGCGGCCTACAATGAGCAGTTCTTC. Residues: CASSPGLAAYNEQFF.